Given below is one TCR beta chain in context. What it recognizes is unknown. Each donor's status was that of a healthy bone marrow donor. The data derive from a study of cytomegalovirus exposure and HLA in healthy donors. Points from the study as a whole: Follow-up analysis seemed to connect common viral pathogens with several of the most significant clusters identified. Fewer N-insertions than the roughly 670-donor mean were reportedly shown by an Asian-associated ancestry cluster in a later analysis. When analyzed later, the rates of TCR association showed variation by HLA locus, with DRB1 the most and HLA-C the fewest.

J was trimmed by 6 bases and V by 6 bases; bases with no gene match: 4. Looked up from germline, CDR1 is MDHEN and CDR2 is SYDVKM. The CDR3 runs to 12 residues. With 60 Vbeta and 13 Jbeta primers, the PCR was carried out. The method was immunoSEQ multiplex PCR; TCRdb's version includes in-frame clones alone and lacks a portion of them. The sample holds 90,000 to 100,000 clones, under 75% seen once. The TCR originated in a middle-aged man in good health and CMV-seronegative. Sequencing used PBMCs. The chain is built from TRBV28 and TRBJ1-2; 7 nucleotides line up with TRBD1. The DNA of the CDR3 is TGTGCCAGCAGAATACAGGGGCATGGCTACACCTTC. Its protein product is CASRIQGHGYTF.